The following is a T cell receptor (beta chain) sequence with its context. Within the sample, other DNA sequences also encode this same CDR3. The data originate from a study of shared clonotypes between healthy human individuals. Study background: The plates for each donor numbered three CD4 naive, three CD4 memory, two CD8 naive and one CD8 memory.

Terminally differentiated effector memory CD45RA+ cells were excluded from the naive CD8 cells, which were CD45RO-negative and positively selected for CCR7. CDR1 is GTSNPN, CDR2 SVGIG, per germline (reference sequence). This CDR3 region has 12 residues. V was pared by 0 bases and J by 2 bases, with 4 bases between. About 30,000 T cell genomes (approximately 0.2 ug DNA) went into each sorted-subset replicate. Using immunoSEQ multiplex PCR, the repertoire was profiled, and TCRdb retains in-frame clones only, with some absent. The sample holds roughly 2,000,000 clones; about 94% are singletons and the top ten take 0.95% to 1.5%.

This chain joins TRBV30 and TRBJ1-2, with no clear D. The sequence was obtained from a man between 18 and 35 years old in good health. Sequenced input: naive CD8+ T cells sorted from blood. The CDR3: CAWSVTNYGYTF. In DNA form, the CDR3 reads TGTGCCTGGAGTGTTACCAACTATGGCTACACCTTC.